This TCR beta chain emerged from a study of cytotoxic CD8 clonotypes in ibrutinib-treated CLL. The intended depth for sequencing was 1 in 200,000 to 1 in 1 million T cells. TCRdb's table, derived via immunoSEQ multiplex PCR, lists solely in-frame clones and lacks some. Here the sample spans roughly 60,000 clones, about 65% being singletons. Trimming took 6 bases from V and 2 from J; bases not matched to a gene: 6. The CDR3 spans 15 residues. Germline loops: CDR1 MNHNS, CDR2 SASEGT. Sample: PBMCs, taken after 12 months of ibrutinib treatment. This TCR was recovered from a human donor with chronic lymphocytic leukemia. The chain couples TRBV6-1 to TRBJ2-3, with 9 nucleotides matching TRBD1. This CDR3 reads CASRGQGSDTDTQYF. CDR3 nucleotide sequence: TGTGCCAGCAGGGGACAGGGTTCCGACACAGATACGCAGTATTTT.